This entry concerns a single T cell receptor beta chain. What this receptor recognizes is not known. No much larger clone is present one base from it, and per-base qualities are unavailable. This specimen comes from a study of T cell responses to AZD1222 COVID-19 vaccine (dated by TCRdb to the early 2020s). Regarding the study in general: AZD1222 recipients given second doses at about 4 weeks or at about 12 weeks were pooled, since spike-specific TCR depth and breadth were not found to differ between the two schedules. A total of under 250 trial participants underwent TCR sequencing, of whom 200 to 220 had received two doses of AZD1222 and approximately 25 had received two doses of the MenACWY control vaccine. Trial participants were enrolled by age into subgroups of 18-55, 56-69 and 70-plus years, and around 150, 28 and 57 TCR-sequenced participants, respectively, were included in these subgroups. On the study overall, not on this receptor specifically: Because no samples from the day 14 peak response were available, repertoires could be characterized only after the peak T cell response. Only a handful of AZD1222 recipients were SARS-CoV-2 seropositive at baseline, limiting conclusions about previously exposed vaccinees. Participants were mostly white British and included more females than males, and it was suggested by the authors that clonal diversity may have been underestimated. In the small 56-69-year group, the increase in depth fell short of significance, most likely because of low power. After two AZD1222 doses, spike-specific TCR breadth and depth were significantly higher than at day 0 and than in MenACWY recipients. Reportedly, almost half of the unique spike-specific TCRs recognized epitopes lying outside the regions that are mutated in the B.1.351 and B.1.1.7 variants. The whole spike protein was spanned by vaccine-associated CD4 TCRs, and dominant responses were seen in regions 160-218 and 743-854.

In the paper's terms, the time point label means: baseline before first vaccination. Samples from vaccinated people were obtained from the UK trials COV001 and COV002, which included a single-blind randomized controlled phase 2/3 trial of AZD1222 (ChAdOx1 nCoV-19) in healthy adults. For TCRbeta chain sequencing, PBMC samples were collected from trial participants at day 0 and at day 28 after the second dose. The CDR3 regions of human TCRbeta chains were analyzed by immunosequencing. Processing in the source paper ran as follows. TCRs in the repertoires were compared against a reference library of SARS-CoV-2-specific TCRs that had been generated with the MIRA antigen-specificity platform. Breadth meant the fraction of unique TCRs that were SARS-CoV-2-associated, whereas depth meant the fraction of total T cells that were SARS-CoV-2-associated. Using the MIRA data, every spike-specific TCR was mapped to the spike region that the TCR reacted to and assigned to either a CD4 or a CD8 class. Log10-transformed breadth and depth values were compared by one-way ANOVA with Sidak's multiple comparisons tests. In its TCRdb copy, this immuneACCESS table keeps in-frame sequences only and misses some clones. Where compared with another copy, unresolved V genes explain less than half of these, and the others have no known cause. V and J calls and clone size follow that table, whereas D and trimming were derived from the DNA. Here the sample has 150,000 to 160,000 clones; 90% occur a single time. Together, the top ten hold 1.5% to 2% of the sample.

CDR1 SGHVS and CDR2 FQNEAQ were looked up in the germline V gene. The CDR3 numbers 12 residues from cysteine through phenylalanine. Kept here is only the CDR3 DNA, which spans 36 bases and is read in frame from base 1. Trimming takes 4 bases from V and 11 bases from J, and the germline ends sit 14 bases apart. The source of this sequence is an adult in good health. This receptor chain uses TRBV7-8 and TRBJ1-1, with the D gene not clear enough to name. The material sequenced was peripheral blood, taken on day 0 of AZD1222 vaccination. The nucleotide sequence is TGTGCCAGCAGCTCCGAGAGGAATCAGGCTTTCTTT. Its amino acids are CASSSERNQAFF. The entire variable domain, with the stretches around the CDR3 drawn from the reference TRBV7-8 and TRBJ1-1 proteins, is GAGVSQSPRYKVAKRGQDVALRCDPISGHVSLFWYQQALGQGPEFLTYFQNEAQLDKSGLPSDRFFAERPEGSVSTLKIQRTQQEDSAVYLCASSSERNQAFFGQGTRLTVV.